This is a list of T cell receptor beta chains from one sample in a study of naive and memory T cell subsets. TCRdb passed the UMI-ligation and nested PCR reads through MiXCR, listing each CDR3 protein once. The sample has some 30,000 distinct CDR3 sequences; 18% are singletons. Material: effector memory CD4+ T cells from blood. Every receptor here comes from a human donor in good health. Both conserved end residues are part of each CDR3. The order of the fields is CDR3 DNA, CDR3 protein, D gene, clone size, V gene, J gene. The D gene is left open where the match is weak. A row's size may be missing; if present it is once, few, many or a size class.

DNA: TGCAGCGTTGGTGGGACAGGAGGTTCACCCCTCCACTTT; CDR3: CSVGGTGGSPLHF; D: TRBD1; size: .; V: TRBV29-1; J: TRBJ1-6
DNA: TGTGCCAGCAGCTTAGGCGGACAGAGGGCTACTGAGCAGTTCTTC; CDR3: CASSLGGQRATEQFF; D: .; size: .; V: TRBV11-3; J: TRBJ2-1
DNA: TGCGCCAGCAGTCAGAGTATGAATTCACCCCTCCACTTT; CDR3: CASSQSMNSPLHF; D: .; size: .; V: TRBV10-2; J: TRBJ1-6
DNA: TGTGCCAGCAGTTCCGGACTAGGGTACAATGAGCAGTTCTTC; CDR3: CASSSGLGYNEQFF; D: TRBD2; size: few; V: TRBV12-3/TRBV12-4; J: TRBJ2-1
DNA: TGTGCCAGCAGCCCCTATCAAGAGGACACCGGGGAGCTGTTTTTT; CDR3: CASSPYQEDTGELFF; D: .; size: .; V: TRBV28; J: TRBJ2-2
DNA: TGTGCCGGGGCGGGTCGCTCCTATAATTCACCCCTCCACTTT; CDR3: CAGAGRSYNSPLHF; D: .; size: few; V: TRBV6-1; J: TRBJ1-6
DNA: TGTGCCAGCAGTATTACTAGCGGGATCCCCCTCAATGAGCAGTTCTTC; CDR3: CASSITSGIPLNEQFF; D: TRBD2; size: many; V: TRBV6-5; J: TRBJ2-1
DNA: TGTGCCAGCAGCCATACGACAGGGAAGGCAGATACGCAGTATTTT; CDR3: CASSHTTGKADTQYF; D: TRBD1; size: many; V: TRBV7-9; J: TRBJ2-3
DNA: TGTGCCAGCAGCTTTGCAGGCACCACTGAAGCTTTCTTT; CDR3: CASSFAGTTEAFF; D: .; size: .; V: TRBV7-3; J: TRBJ1-1
DNA: TGTGCCAGCAGCTTAGAGACCCAGTACTTC; CDR3: CASSLETQYF; D: .; size: once; V: TRBV13; J: TRBJ2-5
DNA: TGTGCCAGCAGCTGGCCCGACACAGATACGCAGTATTTT; CDR3: CASSWPDTDTQYF; D: .; size: .; V: TRBV11-2; J: TRBJ2-3
DNA: TGTGCCAGCAGTTACTCGAGTTTAGCGGGAGTCTACAATGAGCAGTTCTTC; CDR3: CASSYSSLAGVYNEQFF; D: TRBD2; size: few; V: TRBV6-6; J: TRBJ2-1
DNA: TGTGCCAGCAGCCCTAGACAGCATGAAGCTTTCTTT; CDR3: CASSPRQHEAFF; D: .; size: few; V: TRBV28; J: TRBJ1-1
DNA: TGTGCCATCAGAGGGAATACTGAAGCTTTCTTT; CDR3: CAIRGNTEAFF; D: .; size: many; V: TRBV10-3; J: TRBJ1-1
DNA: TGCGCCAGCAGCTTGGCAGGGAACACTGAAGCTTTCTTT; CDR3: CASSLAGNTEAFF; D: .; size: .; V: TRBV5-1; J: TRBJ1-1
DNA: TGCAGTGCTAGAGATCCACCCCGGCATGGCTACACCTTC; CDR3: CSARDPPRHGYTF; D: .; size: .; V: TRBV20-1; J: TRBJ1-2